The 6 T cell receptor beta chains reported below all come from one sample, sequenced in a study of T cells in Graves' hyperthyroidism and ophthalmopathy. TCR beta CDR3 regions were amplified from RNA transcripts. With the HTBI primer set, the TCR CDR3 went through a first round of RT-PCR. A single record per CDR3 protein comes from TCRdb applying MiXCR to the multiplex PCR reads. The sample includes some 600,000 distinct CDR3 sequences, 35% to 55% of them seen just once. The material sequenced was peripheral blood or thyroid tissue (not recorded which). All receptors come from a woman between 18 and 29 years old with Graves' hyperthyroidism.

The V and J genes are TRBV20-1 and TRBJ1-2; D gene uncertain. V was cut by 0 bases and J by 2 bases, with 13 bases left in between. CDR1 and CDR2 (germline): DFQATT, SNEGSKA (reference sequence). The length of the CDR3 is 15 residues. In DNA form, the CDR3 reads TGCAGTGCTAGAGACGAGGAGGGTTCGAACTATGGCTACACCTTC. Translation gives CSARDEEGSNYGYTF.

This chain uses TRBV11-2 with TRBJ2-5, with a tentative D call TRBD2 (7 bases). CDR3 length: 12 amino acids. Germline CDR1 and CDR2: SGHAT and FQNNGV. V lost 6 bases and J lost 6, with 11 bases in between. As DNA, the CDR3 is TGTGCCAGCAGAGAGGGGGGGAAGACCCAGTACTTC. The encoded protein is CASREGGKTQYF.

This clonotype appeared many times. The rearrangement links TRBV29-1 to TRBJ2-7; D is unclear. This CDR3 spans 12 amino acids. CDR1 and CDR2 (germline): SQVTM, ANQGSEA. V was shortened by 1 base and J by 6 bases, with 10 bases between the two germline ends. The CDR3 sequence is CSVEGTAAEQYF. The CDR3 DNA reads TGCAGCGTTGAAGGCACAGCAGCCGAGCAGTACTTC.

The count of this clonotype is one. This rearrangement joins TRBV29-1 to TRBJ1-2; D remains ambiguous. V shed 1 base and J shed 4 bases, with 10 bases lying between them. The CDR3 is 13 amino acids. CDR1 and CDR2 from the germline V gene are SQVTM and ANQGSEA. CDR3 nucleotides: TGCAGCGTTGAAGGGACGGGCCCCTATGGCTACACCTTC. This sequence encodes CSVEGTGPYGYTF.

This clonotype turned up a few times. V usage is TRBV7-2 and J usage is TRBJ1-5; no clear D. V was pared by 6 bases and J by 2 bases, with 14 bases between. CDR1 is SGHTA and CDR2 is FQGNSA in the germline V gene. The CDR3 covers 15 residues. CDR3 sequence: CASSVRGAGNQPQHF. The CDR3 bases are TGTGCCAGCAGTGTTAGAGGAGCGGGCAATCAGCCCCAGCATTTT.

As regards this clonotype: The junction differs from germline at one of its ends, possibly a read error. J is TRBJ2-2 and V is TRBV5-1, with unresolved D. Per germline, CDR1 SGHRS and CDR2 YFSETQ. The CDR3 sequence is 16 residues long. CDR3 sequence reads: CASSILRYPNTGELFF. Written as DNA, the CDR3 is TGCGCCAGCAGCATCCTCCGGTACCCGAACACTGGGGAGCTGTTTTTT.